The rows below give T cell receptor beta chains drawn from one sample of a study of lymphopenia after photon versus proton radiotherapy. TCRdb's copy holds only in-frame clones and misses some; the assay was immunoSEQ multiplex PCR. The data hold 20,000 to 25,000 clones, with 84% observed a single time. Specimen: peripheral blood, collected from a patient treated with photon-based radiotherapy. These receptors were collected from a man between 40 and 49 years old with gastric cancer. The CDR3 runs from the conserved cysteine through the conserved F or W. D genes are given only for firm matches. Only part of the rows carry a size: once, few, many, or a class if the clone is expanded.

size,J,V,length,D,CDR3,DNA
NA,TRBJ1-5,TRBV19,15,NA,CASTSPYRRDQPQHF,TGTGCCAGTACCTCCCCGTACCGGAGGGATCAGCCCCAGCATTTT
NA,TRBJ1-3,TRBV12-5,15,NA,CASGIGLSSGNTIYF,TGTGCTAGTGGAATTGGCTTGAGCTCTGGAAACACCATATATTTT
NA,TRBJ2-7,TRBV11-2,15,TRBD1,CASSSSGQRGDEQYF,TGTGCCAGCAGCTCATCGGGACAGCGTGGAGACGAGCAGTACTTC
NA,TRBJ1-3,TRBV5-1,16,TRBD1,CASRQGELVSGNTIYF,TGCGCCAGCAGACAGGGGGAGCTGGTCTCTGGAAACACCATATATTTT
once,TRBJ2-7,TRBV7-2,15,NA,CASSLTLGRSYEQYF,TGTGCCAGCAGCTTAACCCTTGGACGCTCCTACGAGCAGTACTTC
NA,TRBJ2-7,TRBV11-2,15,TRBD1,CASSPSGQGLDEQYF,TGTGCCAGCAGCCCGTCGGGACAGGGGCTAGACGAGCAGTACTTC
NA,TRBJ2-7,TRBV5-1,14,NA,CASSSSGLSYEQYF,TGCGCCAGCAGCTCCTCTGGGTTAAGCTACGAGCAGTACTTC
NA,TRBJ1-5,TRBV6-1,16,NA,CASSEYKHSSNQPQHF,TGTGCCAGCAGTGAATATAAGCACAGTAGCAATCAGCCCCAGCATTTT
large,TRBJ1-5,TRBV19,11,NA,CASWAGAAQHF,TGTGCCAGTTGGGCGGGAGCGGCCCAGCATTTT
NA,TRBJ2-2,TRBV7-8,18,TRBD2,CASSPRTSGGANTGELFF,TGTGCCAGCAGCCCCAGGACTAGCGGGGGGGCCAACACCGGGGAGCTGTTTTTT
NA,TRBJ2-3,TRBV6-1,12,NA,CASKRSRDTQYF,TGTGCCAGCAAGCGTTCTAGGGATACGCAGTATTTT
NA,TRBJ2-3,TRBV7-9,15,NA,CASSWHPGPTDTQYF,TGTGCCAGCAGCTGGCACCCGGGACCCACAGATACGCAGTATTTT
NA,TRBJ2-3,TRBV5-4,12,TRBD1,CASSRQGFTQYF,TGTGCCAGCAGCCGACAGGGTTTCACGCAGTATTTT
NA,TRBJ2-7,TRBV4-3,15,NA,CASSQEGAPPYEQYF,TGCGCCAGCAGCCAAGAAGGGGCCCCCCCCTACGAGCAGTACTTC
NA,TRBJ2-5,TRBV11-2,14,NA,CASSLDRGIETQYF,TGTGCCAGCAGCTTAGATAGAGGAATCGAGACCCAGTACTTC
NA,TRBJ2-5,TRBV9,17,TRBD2,CASSAPRLAGPQETQYF,TGTGCCAGCAGCGCTCCTCGACTAGCGGGGCCCCAAGAGACCCAGTACTTC
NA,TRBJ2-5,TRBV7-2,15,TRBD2,CASSLRAGDKETQYF,TGTGCCAGCAGCTTAAGAGCGGGAGATAAAGAGACCCAGTACTTC
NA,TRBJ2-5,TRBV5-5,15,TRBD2,CASSLAPTSGETQYF,TGTGCCAGCAGCTTGGCCCCTACTAGCGGAGAGACCCAGTACTTC
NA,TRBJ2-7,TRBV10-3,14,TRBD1,CAISEPTGSYEQYF,TGTGCCATCAGTGAACCGACAGGGTCCTACGAGCAGTACTTC